Following are 28 T cell receptor beta chains from one sample sequenced in a study of blood T cell repertoires in COVID-19. Assay: immunoSEQ multiplex PCR; the TCRdb copy retains only in-frame clones and omits some. The repertoire consists of over 85,000 clones, with approximately 86% occurring once and the leading ten covering 15% to 20%. The sample comprised peripheral blood. The receptors stem from a woman older than 75 with acute or convalescent COVID-19.

The rearrangement uses TRBV5-6 and TRBJ2-7, with D maybe TRBD1 (6 bases). The CDR3 runs to 13 residues. Trimming cost V 3 bases and J 5 bases, with 12 bases left between them. Germline V gives CDR1 SGHDT, CDR2 YYEEEE. The CDR3 sequence is CASSWREGDEQYF. CDR3 sequence (DNA): TGTGCCAGCAGCTGGCGAGAGGGGGACGAGCAGTACTTC.

The rearrangement joins TRBV9 to TRBJ2-5, with D possibly matching TRBD1 (6 bases). V lost 4 bases, J lost 5 bases, and 15 bases lay in between. The length of the CDR3 is 14 residues. CDR1 SGDLS and CDR2 YYNGEE come from the germline V gene. CDR3 sequence: CASSPGGRRETQYF. As DNA, the CDR3 is TGTGCCAGCAGCCCTGGGGGCAGGCGGGAGACCCAGTACTTC.

The V gene is TRBV5-4, the J gene TRBJ1-6, with D maybe TRBD1 (6 bases). Germline V gene sequence: CDR1 SGHNT, CDR2 YYREEE (reference sequence). V dropped 2 bases and J dropped 7 bases, with 13 bases sitting between them. The CDR3 contains 15 residues. DNA for the CDR3: TGTGCCAGCAGCTTTGGGCGGCAGGGGAATTCACCCCTCCACTTT. This encodes CASSFGRQGNSPLHF.

In this sample, this clone turned up once. The chain joins TRBV19 to TRBJ2-2; a possible D gene is TRBD1 (5 bases). V was clipped by 7 bases and J by 4 bases, with 13 bases between them. Germline loops: CDR1 LNHDA, CDR2 SQIVND (reference sequence). CDR3 size: 14 residues. CDR3 region: CASNSRARTGELFF. In DNA form, the CDR3 reads TGTGCCAGTAATAGCAGGGCTCGCACCGGGGAGCTGTTTTTT.

This chain uses TRBV6-1 with TRBJ1-1; 7 bases align to TRBD1. The V and J ends lost 2 bases and 0 bases, in that order; junction bases with no gene match: 3. This CDR3 spans 15 amino acids. Germline V gives CDR1 MNHNS, CDR2 SASEGT. CDR3 residues: CASSETGVMNTEAFF. In DNA form, the CDR3 reads TGTGCCAGCAGTGAAACAGGGGTCATGAACACTGAAGCTTTCTTT.

The chain joins TRBV10-3 to TRBJ2-3; the D gene is possibly TRBD2 (5 bases). The germline CDR1 and CDR2 sequences are ENHRY and SYGVKD. The CDR3 runs 14 residues. V gave up 7 bases and J gave up 5 bases, with 16 bases separating them. In nucleotides, the CDR3 is TGTGCCATCACCCTGTCCCCCGGGAAAGATACGCAGTATTTT. The encoded protein is CAITLSPGKDTQYF.

This chain connects TRBV19 to TRBJ1-1; D may be TRBD1 (5 bases). Germline CDR1 LNHDA, CDR2 SQIVND (reference sequence). CDR3 length: 15 residues. V dropped 4 bases and J dropped 1 base, with 13 bases sitting between them. The CDR3 loop reads CASSTGQAANTEAFF. CDR3 coding DNA: TGTGCCAGTAGTACAGGACAAGCCGCGAACACTGAAGCTTTCTTT.

The chain recombines TRBV10-3 with TRBJ2-2; 10 bases align to TRBD2. Losses at the gene ends were 7 bases for V and 6 bases for J; bases not matched to a gene: 8. CDR1 and CDR2 (germline): ENHRY, SYGVKD. The CDR3 has 15 residues. The CDR3 DNA sequence: TGTGCCATCATGCCGACTAGCGGGTCGTCCGGGGAGCTGTTTTTT. Amino acids: CAIMPTSGSSGELFF.

This chain links TRBV24-1 with TRBJ2-3; 8 bases align to TRBD1. Germline CDR1 reads KGHDR; CDR2 reads SFDVKD. J lost 4 bases, V lost 4 bases, and 6 bases had no gene match. The CDR3 sequence is 15 residues long. The CDR3 DNA reads as TGTGCCACCAGTGACCCTGGACAGGGCCCAGATACGCAGTATTTT. Amino acids: CATSDPGQGPDTQYF.

The chain recombines TRBV19 with TRBJ1-1; 8 nucleotides match TRBD1. V trimming: 3 bases; J trimming: 1 base; junction bases outside the gene matches: 13. Germline CDR1 reads LNHDA; CDR2 reads SQIVND (reference sequence). CDR3 length: 18 amino acids. The CDR3 here is CASSMGVAGGAKNTEAFF. The CDR3 coding sequence is TGTGCCAGTAGTATGGGGGTAGCAGGGGGCGCGAAGAACACTGAAGCTTTCTTT. The full variable domain, in which reference TRBV19 and TRBJ1-1 provide the parts outside the CDR3, is DGGITQSPKYLFRKEGQNVTLSCEQNLNHDAMYWYRQDPGQGLRLIYYSQIVNDFQKGDIAEGYSVSREKKESFPLTVTSAQKNPTAFYLCASSMGVAGGAKNTEAFFGQGTRLTVV.

CDR3 in DNA: TGTGCCAGTAGTATTGCCGGATCCACAGGGCACTCACCCCTCCACTTT. This gives the protein CASSIAGSTGHSPLHF. The chain combines TRBV19 with TRBJ1-6, with a possible D match to TRBD1 (6 bases). Germline V CDR1 and CDR2: LNHDA, SQIVND (reference sequence). Trimming cost V 3 bases and J 10 bases, with 19 bases left between them. The CDR3 is 16 residues long.

The chain joins TRBV5-6 to TRBJ1-2, with 7 bases identical to TRBD1. The V gene's germline CDR1 is SGHDT and CDR2 YYEEEE. V was clipped by 4 bases and J by 2 bases; unmatched bases: 14. This CDR3 comprises 17 residues. The DNA for the CDR3 is TGTGCCAGCAGCCCAGGCCCCTCCCTGACAGGGAACTATGGCTACACCTTC. Protein: CASSPGPSLTGNYGYTF. Full variable domain (missing parts from reference TRBV5-6 and TRBJ1-2): DAGVTQSPTHLIKTRGQQVTLRCSPKSGHDTVSWYQQALGQGPQFIFQYYEEEERQRGNFPDRFSGHQFPNYSSELNVNALLLGDSALYLCASSPGPSLTGNYGYTFGSGTRLTVV.

V usage is TRBV3-1 (or the pseudogene TRBV3-2) and J usage is TRBJ2-7, with 11 bases identical to TRBD1. The junction had 8 bases not matched to a gene; V was cut back by 4 bases and J by 3 bases. Germline lookup yields CDR1 LGHDT and CDR2 YNNKEL (reference sequence). CDR3 length: 16 residues. The CDR3 protein is CASSPQRTGGLYEQYF. In DNA form, the CDR3 reads TGTGCCAGCAGCCCACAAAGGACAGGGGGCCTCTACGAGCAGTACTTC.

This chain joins TRBV6-6 and TRBJ2-5; TRBD1 matches at 9 bases. The ends lost 7 bases at V and 1 base at J; junction bases unmatched: 7. CDR1 and CDR2 from the germline V gene are MNHNY and SVGAGI (reference sequence). CDR3 length: 15 amino acids. CDR3 sequence (DNA): TGTGCCAGCACAGGGGGACAGGGCATCCAAGAGACCCAGTACTTC. The encoded protein is CASTGGQGIQETQYF.

V usage is TRBV4-1 and J usage is TRBJ1-5, with TRBD1 matching over 7 bases. The germline gives CDR1 MGHRA, CDR2 YSYEKL. This CDR3 spans 15 amino acids. The V segment lost 4 bases and the J segment 11 bases; nucleotides outside the gene matches: 14. CDR3 coding DNA: TGCGCCAGCAGCCGAGAGACAGGGCCGGCTAGGACCCAGCATTTT. As protein: CASSRETGPARTQHF.

This sequence joins TRBV18 and TRBJ2-5, with TRBD2 matching 7 bases. Germline V gives CDR1 KGHSH, CDR2 LQKENI. Trimming removed 1 base from V and 2 bases from J; junction bases left unmatched: 7. The CDR3 has 16 amino acids. The DNA of the CDR3 is TGTGCCAGCTCACCACTCGGGCCGGGAGGTCAAGAGACCCAGTACTTC. Amino acid sequence: CASSPLGPGGQETQYF.

Comments on this clone: Additional DNA sequences in this sample encode the identical CDR3. The CDR3 DNA reads TGTGCCAGTAGTATCCCAGGTTCCTATGGCTACACCTTC. Protein: CASSIPGSYGYTF. The rearrangement joins TRBV19 to TRBJ1-2; no clear D gene. Trimming took off 3 bases at V and 4 bases at J, with 9 bases between the two ends. This CDR3 has 13 amino acids. CDR1 is LNHDA, CDR2 SQIVND, per germline (reference sequence).

The V and J genes are TRBV11-3 and TRBJ2-2; weak D call: TRBD2 (6 bases). Germline V gives CDR1 SGHNT, CDR2 YENEEA. The CDR3 spans 19 residues. V lost 1 base and J 0 bases, leaving 18 bases between the germline ends. The CDR3 loop is CASSLGSGFAGPNTGELFF. As DNA, the CDR3 is TGTGCCAGCAGCTTAGGTTCAGGGTTCGCGGGGCCGAACACCGGGGAGCTGTTTTTT. The full variable domain, in which reference TRBV11-3 and TRBJ2-2 provide the parts outside the CDR3, is EAGVVQSPRYKIIEKKQPVAFWCNPISGHNTLYWYLQNLGQGPELLIRYENEEAVDDSQLPKDRFSAERLKGVDSTLKIQPAELGDSAVYLCASSLGSGFAGPNTGELFFGEGSRLTVL.

The J gene is TRBJ1-1, the V gene TRBV7-2; D gene uncertain. V was shortened by 1 base and J by 1 base, with 16 bases between the two germline ends. CDR3 length: 17 residues. The germline gives CDR1 SGHTA, CDR2 FQGNSA. The CDR3 DNA is TGTGCCAGCAGCTTAGGGAGCGGGAGGAGGAAGAACACTGAAGCTTTCTTT. Its translation is CASSLGSGRRKNTEAFF.

The chain carries TRBV18 and TRBJ1-1, with 7 bases lining up with TRBD1. The CDR3 extends over 15 amino acids. The V segment lost 2 bases and the J segment 5 bases; nucleotides outside the gene matches: 8. Germline-derived CDR1 and CDR2 are KGHSH and LQKENI. The DNA for the CDR3 is TGTGCCAGCTCACCATGGCTCACAGGGGTGACTGAAGCTTTCTTT. It encodes CASSPWLTGVTEAFF.

V usage is TRBV11-3 and J usage is TRBJ1-2; D possibly corresponds to TRBD1 (6 bases). The CDR3 is 13 amino acids. From germline, CDR1 is SGHNT and CDR2 YENEEA. V lost 3 bases, J lost 7 bases, and 12 bases lay in between. The CDR3 region has the DNA TGTGCCAGCAGCTTCAATTCAGGGGTTGGCTACACCTTC. Its protein is CASSFNSGVGYTF.

This clone was seen once. The rearrangement joins TRBV19 to TRBJ1-2; 9 positions agree with TRBD1. The CDR3 spans 18 residues. Germline trimming cut 10 bases from V and 5 bases from J; bases unmatched to any gene: 23. Germline CDR1 and CDR2: LNHDA and SQIVND (reference sequence). DNA of the CDR3: TGTGCCACCTCAACTCCCTCCTCATACAGGGGGCGAGGATATGGCTACACCTTC. It codes for CATSTPSSYRGRGYGYTF.

The chain is built from TRBV24-1 and TRBJ2-5; 7 bases line up with TRBD2. The germline V gene has CDR1 KGHDR and CDR2 SFDVKD. V gave up 4 bases and J gave up 2 bases; unmatched junction bases: 6. This CDR3 spans 15 amino acids. DNA of the CDR3: TGTGCCACCAGTGACCCTAGCGGTGCTCAAGAGACCCAGTACTTC. Protein sequence: CATSDPSGAQETQYF.

The genes are TRBV6-4 and TRBJ1-1; TRBD1 matches at 7 bases. Germline CDR1 MRHNA, CDR2 SNTAGT. The CDR3 has 15 residues. V lost 5 bases, J lost 4 bases, and 10 bases stayed unmatched. The CDR3: CASSQTLTGSTEAFF. CDR3 DNA: TGTGCCAGCAGTCAGACTTTGACAGGGAGCACTGAAGCTTTCTTT.

This chain joins TRBV2 and TRBJ2-1, with 14 bases fitting TRBD2. V was clipped by 7 bases and J by 5 bases; unmatched bases: 4. Per the germline V gene, CDR1 is SNHLY and CDR2 is FYNNEI. The CDR3 extends over 15 amino acids. As DNA, the CDR3 is TGTGCCAGCATGCAGGGACTAGCGGGGGACAATGAGCAGTTCTTC. Its protein product is CASMQGLAGDNEQFF.

The chain joins TRBV5-1 to TRBJ2-7; 10 nucleotides agree with TRBD2. CDR1 SGHRS and CDR2 YFSETQ come from the germline V gene. This CDR3 region has 16 residues. The V segment lost 3 bases and the J segment 6 bases; nucleotides outside the gene matches: 12. CDR3 loop: CASSSLAGAIAFEQYF. CDR3 in DNA: TGCGCCAGCAGCTCTCTAGCGGGGGCCATCGCTTTCGAGCAGTACTTC. Drawing the rest from reference TRBV5-1 and TRBJ2-7, the complete variable domain is KAGVTQTPRYLIKTRGQQVTLSCSPISGHRSVSWYQQTPGQGLQFLFEYFSETQRNKGNFPGRFSGRQFSNSRSEMNVSTLELGDSALYLCASSSLAGAIAFEQYFGPGTRLTVT.

The chain joins TRBV5-1 to TRBJ2-5, with 13 nucleotides matching TRBD2. Germline trimming cut 2 bases from V and 1 base from J; bases unmatched to any gene: 5. This CDR3 contains 17 residues. Germline lookup yields CDR1 SGHRS and CDR2 YFSETQ. Here the CDR3 reads CASSFPGTSGIQETQYF. CDR3 DNA: TGCGCCAGCAGCTTCCCCGGGACTAGCGGGATCCAAGAGACCCAGTACTTC.

J is TRBJ1-4 and V is TRBV6-1; 9 nucleotides match TRBD1. V lost 3 bases, J lost 2 bases, and 4 bases stayed unmatched. This CDR3 is built from 16 residues. Germline V gene sequence: CDR1 MNHNS, CDR2 SASEGT. The chain's CDR3 is CASSEGQGRTNEKLFF. The DNA of the CDR3 is TGTGCCAGCAGTGAGGGACAGGGAAGGACTAATGAAAAACTGTTTTTT.